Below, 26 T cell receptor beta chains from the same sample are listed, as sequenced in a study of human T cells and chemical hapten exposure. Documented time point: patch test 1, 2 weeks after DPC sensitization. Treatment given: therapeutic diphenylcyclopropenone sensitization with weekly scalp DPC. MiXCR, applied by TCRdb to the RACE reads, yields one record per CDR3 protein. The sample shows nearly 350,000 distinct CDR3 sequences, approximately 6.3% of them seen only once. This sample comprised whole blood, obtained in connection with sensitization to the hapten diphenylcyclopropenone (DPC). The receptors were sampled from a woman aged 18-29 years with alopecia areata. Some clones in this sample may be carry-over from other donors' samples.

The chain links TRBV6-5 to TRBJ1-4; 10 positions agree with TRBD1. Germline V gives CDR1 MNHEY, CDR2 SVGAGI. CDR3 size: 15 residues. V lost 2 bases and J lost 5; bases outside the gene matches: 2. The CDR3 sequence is CASSYGTGENEKLFF. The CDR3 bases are TGTGCCAGCAGTTACGGGACAGGGGAAAATGAAAAACTGTTTTTT.

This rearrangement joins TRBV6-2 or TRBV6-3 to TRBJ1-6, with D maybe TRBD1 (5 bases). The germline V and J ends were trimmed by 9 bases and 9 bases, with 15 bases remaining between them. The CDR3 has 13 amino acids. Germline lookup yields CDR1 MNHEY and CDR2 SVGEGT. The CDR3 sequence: CASRRAGGSPLHF. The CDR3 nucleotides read TGTGCCAGTAGAAGGGCCGGGGGTTCACCCCTCCACTTT.

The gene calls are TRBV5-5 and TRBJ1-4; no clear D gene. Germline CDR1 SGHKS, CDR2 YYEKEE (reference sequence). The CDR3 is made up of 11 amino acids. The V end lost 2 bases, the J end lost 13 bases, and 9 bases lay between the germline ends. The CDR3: CASSLNGGLFF. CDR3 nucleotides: TGTGCCAGCAGCTTAAACGGAGGACTGTTTTTT.

CDR3 DNA: TGTGCCAGCAGTATTCGAGCGGATATCACAGATACGCAGTATTTT. Amino acids: CASSIRADITDTQYF. This rearrangement joins TRBV5-6 to TRBJ2-3, with D possibly being TRBD2 (5 bases). The germline V and J ends were trimmed by 5 bases and 2 bases, with 15 bases remaining between them. The CDR3 runs to 15 residues. Germline CDR1 reads SGHDT; CDR2 reads YYEEEE.

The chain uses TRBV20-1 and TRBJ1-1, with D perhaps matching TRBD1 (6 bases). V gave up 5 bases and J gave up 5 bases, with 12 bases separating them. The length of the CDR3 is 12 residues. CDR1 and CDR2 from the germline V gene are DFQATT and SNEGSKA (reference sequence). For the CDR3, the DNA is TGCAGTGCTTACACAGGGAAGACTGAAGCTTTCTTT. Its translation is CSAYTGKTEAFF.

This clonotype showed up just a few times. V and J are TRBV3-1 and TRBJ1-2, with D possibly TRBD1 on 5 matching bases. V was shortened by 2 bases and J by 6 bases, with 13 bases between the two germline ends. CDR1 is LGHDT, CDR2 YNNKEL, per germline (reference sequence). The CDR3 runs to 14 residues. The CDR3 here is CASSQLDSSNGYTF. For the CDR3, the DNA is TGTGCCAGCAGCCAATTAGACAGTTCCAATGGCTACACCTTC.

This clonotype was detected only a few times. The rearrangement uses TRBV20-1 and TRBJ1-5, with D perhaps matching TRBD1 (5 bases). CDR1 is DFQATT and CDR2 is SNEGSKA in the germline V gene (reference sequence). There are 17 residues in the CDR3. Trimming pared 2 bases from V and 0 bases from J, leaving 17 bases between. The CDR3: CSARSGFPADSNQPQHF. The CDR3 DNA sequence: TGCAGTGCTAGATCAGGGTTCCCGGCCGATAGCAATCAGCCCCAGCATTTT.

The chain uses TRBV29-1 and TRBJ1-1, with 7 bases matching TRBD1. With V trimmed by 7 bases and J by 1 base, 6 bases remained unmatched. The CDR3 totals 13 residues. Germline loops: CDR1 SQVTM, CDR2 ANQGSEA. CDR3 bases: TGCAGCGGAAACGGACAGGAGAACACTGAAGCTTTCTTT. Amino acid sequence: CSGNGQENTEAFF.

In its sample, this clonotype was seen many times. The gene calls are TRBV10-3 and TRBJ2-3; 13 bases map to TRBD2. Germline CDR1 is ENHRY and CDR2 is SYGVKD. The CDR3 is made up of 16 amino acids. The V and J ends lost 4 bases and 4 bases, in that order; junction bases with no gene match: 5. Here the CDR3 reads CAISGGLAGSADTQYF. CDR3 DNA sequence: TGTGCCATCAGTGGGGGACTAGCGGGGTCCGCAGATACGCAGTATTTT.

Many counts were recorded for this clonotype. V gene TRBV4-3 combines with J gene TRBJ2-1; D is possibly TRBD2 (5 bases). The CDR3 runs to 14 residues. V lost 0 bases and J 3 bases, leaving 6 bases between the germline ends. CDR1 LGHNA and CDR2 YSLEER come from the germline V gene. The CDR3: CASSQDRGYNEQFF. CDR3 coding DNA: TGCGCCAGCAGCCAAGATCGGGGCTACAATGAGCAGTTCTTC.

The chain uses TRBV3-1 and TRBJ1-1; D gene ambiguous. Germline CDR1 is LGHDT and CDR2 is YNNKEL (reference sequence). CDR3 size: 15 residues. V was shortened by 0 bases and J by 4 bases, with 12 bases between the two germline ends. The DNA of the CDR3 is TGTGCCAGCAGCCAAGAGTGGAGCTCGGGCACTGAAGCTTTCTTT. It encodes CASSQEWSSGTEAFF.

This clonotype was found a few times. CDR3 residues: CASSFGPGSNSPLHF. CDR3 DNA sequence: TGTGCCAGCAGTTTCGGTCCAGGGAGTAATTCACCCCTCCACTTT. V and J are TRBV11-2 and TRBJ1-6; D is perhaps TRBD1 (5 bases). With 6 bases removed from V and 6 bases from J, the gap between germline ends came to 15 bases. Germline V lookup: CDR1 SGHAT, CDR2 FQNNGV. This CDR3 comprises 15 residues.

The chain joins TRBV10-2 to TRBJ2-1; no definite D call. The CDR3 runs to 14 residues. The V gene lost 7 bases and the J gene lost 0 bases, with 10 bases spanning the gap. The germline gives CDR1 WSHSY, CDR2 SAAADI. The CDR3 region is CASKHPSSYNEQFF. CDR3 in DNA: TGCGCCAGCAAACATCCGAGCTCCTACAATGAGCAGTTCTTC.

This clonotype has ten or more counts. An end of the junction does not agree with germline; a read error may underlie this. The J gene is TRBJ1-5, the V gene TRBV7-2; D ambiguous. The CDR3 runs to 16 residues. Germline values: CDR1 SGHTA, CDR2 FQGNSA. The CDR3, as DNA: TGTGCCAGCAGCCTAGCTGGGAGGGTATCCAATCAGCCCCAGCATTTT. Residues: CASSLAGRVSNQPQHF.

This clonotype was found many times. The CDR3 DNA follows: TGTGCCAGCAGTCCTTGGACAGGGGAGGATACGCAGTATTTT. Amino acid sequence: CASSPWTGEDTQYF. The V call is TRBV2, the J call TRBJ2-3; 9 bases match TRBD1. The CDR3 runs to 14 residues. Germline V gene lookup returns CDR1 SNHLY and CDR2 FYNNEI. V shed 5 bases, J shed 6 bases, and the junction held 6 bases outside the gene matches. Based on the CDR3 plus reference TRBV2 and TRBJ2-3, the full variable domain is EPEVTQTPSHQVTQMGQEVILRCVPISNHLYFYWYRQILGQKVEFLVSFYNNEISEKSEIFDDQFSVERPDGSNFTLKIRSTKLEDSAMYFCASSPWTGEDTQYFGPGTRLTVL.

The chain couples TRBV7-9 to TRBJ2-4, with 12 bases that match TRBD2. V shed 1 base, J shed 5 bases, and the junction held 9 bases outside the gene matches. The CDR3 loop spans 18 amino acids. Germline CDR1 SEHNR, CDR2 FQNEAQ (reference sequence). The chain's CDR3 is CASSLGGGTSGYQNIQYF. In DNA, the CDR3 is TGTGCCAGCAGCTTAGGCGGGGGGACTAGCGGGTATCAAAACATTCAGTACTTC. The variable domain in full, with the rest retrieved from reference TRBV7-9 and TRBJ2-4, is DTGVSQNPRHKITKRGQNVTFRCDPISEHNRLYWYRQTLGQGPEFLTYFQNEAQLEKSRLLSDRFSAERPKGSFSTLEIQRTEQGDSAMYLCASSLGGGTSGYQNIQYFGAGTRLSVL.

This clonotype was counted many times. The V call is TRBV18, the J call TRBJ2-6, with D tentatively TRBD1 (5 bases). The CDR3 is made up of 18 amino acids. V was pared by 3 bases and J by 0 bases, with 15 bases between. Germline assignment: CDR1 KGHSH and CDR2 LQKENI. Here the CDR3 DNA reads TGTGCCAGCTCACCGACGTCGCAGGGAAGCTCTGGGGCCAACGTCCTGACTTTC. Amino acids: CASSPTSQGSSGANVLTF.

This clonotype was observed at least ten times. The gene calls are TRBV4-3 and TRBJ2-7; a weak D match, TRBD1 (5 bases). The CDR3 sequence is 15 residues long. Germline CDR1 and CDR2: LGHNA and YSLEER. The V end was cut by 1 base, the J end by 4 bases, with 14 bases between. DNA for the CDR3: TGCGCCAGCAGCCAAGGAACCAGGGCTGGTTACGAGCAGTACTTC. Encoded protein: CASSQGTRAGYEQYF.

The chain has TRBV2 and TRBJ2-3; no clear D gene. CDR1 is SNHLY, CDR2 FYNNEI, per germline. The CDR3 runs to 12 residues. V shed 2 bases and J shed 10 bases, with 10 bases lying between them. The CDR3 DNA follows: TGTGCCAGCAGTGAATCTCCGCAACCGCAGTATTTT. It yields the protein CASSESPQPQYF.

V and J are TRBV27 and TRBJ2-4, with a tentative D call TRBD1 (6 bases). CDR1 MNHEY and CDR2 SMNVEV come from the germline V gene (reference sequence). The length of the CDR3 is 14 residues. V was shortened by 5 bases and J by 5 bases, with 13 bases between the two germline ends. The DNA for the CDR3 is TGTGCCAGCAGTGAAACCGGGACACAAAACATTCAGTACTTC. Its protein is CASSETGTQNIQYF.

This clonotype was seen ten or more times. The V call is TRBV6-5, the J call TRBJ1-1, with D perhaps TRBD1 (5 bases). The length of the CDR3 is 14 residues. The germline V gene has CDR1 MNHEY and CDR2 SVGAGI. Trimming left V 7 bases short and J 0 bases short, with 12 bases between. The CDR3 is CASKTVSMNTEAFF. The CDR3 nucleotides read TGTGCCAGCAAGACAGTTTCTATGAACACTGAAGCTTTCTTT.

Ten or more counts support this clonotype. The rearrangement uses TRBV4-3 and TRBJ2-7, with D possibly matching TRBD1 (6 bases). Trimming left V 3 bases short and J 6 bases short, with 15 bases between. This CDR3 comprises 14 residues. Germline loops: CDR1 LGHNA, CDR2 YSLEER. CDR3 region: CASSHGRDTSEQYF. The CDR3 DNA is TGCGCCAGCAGCCACGGCCGGGACACCTCCGAGCAGTACTTC.

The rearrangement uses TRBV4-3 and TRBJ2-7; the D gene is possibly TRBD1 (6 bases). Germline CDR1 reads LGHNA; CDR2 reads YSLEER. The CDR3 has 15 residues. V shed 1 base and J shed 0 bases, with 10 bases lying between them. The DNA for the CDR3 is TGCGCCAGCAGCCAAGTCCAGGGGAGCTCCTACGAGCAGTACTTC. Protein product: CASSQVQGSSYEQYF.

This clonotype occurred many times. The CDR3 spells CSAHRGAHSNQPQHF. The CDR3 bases are TGCAGTGCTCATAGAGGGGCACATAGCAATCAGCCCCAGCATTTT. The chain links TRBV20-1 to TRBJ1-5, with TRBD1 as a possible D gene (5 bases). There are 15 residues in the CDR3. V lost 5 bases and J 0 bases, leaving 14 bases between the germline ends. Germline values: CDR1 DFQATT, CDR2 SNEGSKA (reference sequence).

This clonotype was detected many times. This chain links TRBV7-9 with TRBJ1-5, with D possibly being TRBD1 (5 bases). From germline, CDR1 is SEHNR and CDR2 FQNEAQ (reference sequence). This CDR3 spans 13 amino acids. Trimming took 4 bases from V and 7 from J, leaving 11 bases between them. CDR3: CASSSGRGQPQHF. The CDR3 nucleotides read TGTGCCAGCAGCTCGGGGCGCGGGCAGCCCCAGCATTTT.

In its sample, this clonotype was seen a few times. The CDR3 protein is CASSLWAVLGQPQHF. The CDR3 DNA reads TGTGCCAGCAGCTTATGGGCGGTATTAGGTCAGCCCCAGCATTTT. V gene TRBV7-2 combines with J gene TRBJ1-5; no clear D gene. The germline V and J ends were trimmed by 2 bases and 6 bases, with 14 bases remaining between them. Germline V gives CDR1 SGHTA, CDR2 FQGNSA. The CDR3 has 15 residues.